The 6 T cell receptor beta chains in this list originate from one sample, sequenced in a study of early T cells in non-severe SARS-CoV-2 infection. From the 5' RACE reads, TCRdb called clonotypes with MiXCR, one entry per CDR3 protein. The data show 27,000 or so distinct CDR3 sequences, around 7% seen once. Sequenced sample: whole blood. These receptors all stem from an adult who was a healthcare worker with PCR-confirmed SARS-CoV-2 infection or an uninfected control (not recorded which).

A few counts support this clonotype. The chain employs TRBV12-3 or TRBV12-4 and TRBJ2-7; the D call may be TRBD1 or TRBD2 (5 bases each). V shed 7 bases and J shed 9 bases, with 28 bases lying between them. The CDR3 contains 16 residues. The CDR3 DNA is TGTGCCAGCACCCGGGCGGCAGGCTCGGGGCGAATAGGGCAGTACTTC. Translated, it gives CASTRAAGSGRIGQYF.

This clonotype was counted ten times or more. The chain has TRBV20-1 and TRBJ1-2; D is unclear. This CDR3 comprises 16 residues. The V gene's germline CDR1 is DFQATT and CDR2 SNEGSKA (reference sequence). Trimming shortened V by 0 bases and J by 0 bases, and 14 bases separated the two germline ends. This chain's CDR3 is CSARDPRPSTNYGYTF. Here the CDR3 DNA reads TGCAGTGCTAGAGATCCAAGGCCCTCGACTAACTATGGCTACACCTTC.

This clonotype was detected many times. The chain has TRBV20-1 and TRBJ2-1; D may be TRBD1 (6 bases). The CDR3 is 16 amino acids. Trimming removed 1 base at V and 2 bases at J, with 15 bases between. CDR1 and CDR2 (germline): DFQATT, SNEGSKA (reference sequence). CDR3 in DNA: TGCAGTGCTAGAGTTGGGGCAGGGGCGACCTACAATGAGCAGTTCTTC. Translation: CSARVGAGATYNEQFF.

This clonotype was recorded at least ten times. The J gene is TRBJ2-7, the V gene TRBV5-5; TRBD1 matches 7 bases. With 4 bases clipped from V and 1 base from J, the junction kept 8 bases outside the gene matches. Per germline, CDR1 SGHKS and CDR2 YYEKEE (reference sequence). The CDR3 sequence is 15 residues long. As DNA, the CDR3 is TGTGCCAGCAGCCCCACCCCGACAGGGTCCTACGAGCAGTACTTC. It is translated as CASSPTPTGSYEQYF.

V usage is TRBV20-1 and J usage is TRBJ2-7; no clear D. Per germline, CDR1 DFQATT and CDR2 SNEGSKA (reference sequence). The CDR3 spans 14 residues. V lost 5 bases and J lost 2, with 16 bases in between. The CDR3 protein is CSASRRSGPYEQYF. CDR3 in DNA: TGCAGTGCTTCGCGGCGGAGTGGGCCCTACGAGCAGTACTTC.

A few counts support this clonotype. The rearrangement uses TRBV7-2 and TRBJ2-5, with D possibly matching TRBD2 (6 bases). The CDR3 runs to 13 residues. The V end was cut by 5 bases, the J end by 7 bases, with 14 bases between. CDR1 and CDR2 from the germline V gene are SGHTA and FQGNSA. CDR3 region: CASSPFVGGTQYF. The CDR3 DNA reads TGTGCCAGCAGCCCGTTCGTCGGGGGGACCCAGTACTTC.